This T cell receptor (beta chain) was observed in a study of T cell responses to AZD1222 COVID-19 vaccine. Study observations and caveats: At baseline, seropositivity was found in only six or seven AZD1222 recipients.

Using immunoSEQ multiplex PCR, the repertoire was profiled, and TCRdb retains in-frame clones only, with some absent. The table lists nearly 110,000 clones, roughly 87% of them singletons, with approximately 4.8% in the top ten. The CDR3 has 12 residues. Looked up from germline, CDR1 is GTSNPN and CDR2 is SVGIG (reference sequence). V dropped 3 bases and J dropped 6; count of bases not matched to a gene: 4. Only one count was recorded for this clone. Its antigen is currently unknown. Second doses that came at about 4 or about 12 weeks were put together. The specimen was peripheral blood, collected 28 days after the second AZD1222 dose. The chain couples TRBV30 to TRBJ2-7; 8 nucleotides align to TRBD1. This sequence was found in an adult who received the AZD1222 COVID-19 vaccine. The CDR3 is CAWSLDRGEQYF. The DNA of the CDR3 is TGTGCCTGGAGCCTAGACAGGGGCGAGCAGTACTTC.